This entry is about one T cell receptor beta chain. The antigen remains undetermined. CDR1 and CDR2 (germline): SGHRS, YFSETQ. This CDR3 is 14 amino acids long. V lost 1 base and J lost 1, with 8 bases in between. The record originates from a study of siplizumab effects on memory and regulatory T cells. Study-wide results and caveats: Unstimulated subset assignment was obtained for only a minor fraction of alloreactive clones.

Assays captured 90,000 or so TCR templates per sample. TCRdb's table, derived via immunoSEQ multiplex PCR, lists solely in-frame clones and lacks some. The sample yields over 95,000 clones, around 93% seen once. The source is a human donor in good health. V and J are TRBV5-1 and TRBJ1-1; D gene uncertain. Sequencing was performed on non-Treg CD4+ T cells sorted from blood. This CDR3 reads CASSLSNGNTEAFF. The CDR3 nucleotides are TGCGCCAGCAGCTTGTCGAATGGGAACACTGAAGCTTTCTTT.